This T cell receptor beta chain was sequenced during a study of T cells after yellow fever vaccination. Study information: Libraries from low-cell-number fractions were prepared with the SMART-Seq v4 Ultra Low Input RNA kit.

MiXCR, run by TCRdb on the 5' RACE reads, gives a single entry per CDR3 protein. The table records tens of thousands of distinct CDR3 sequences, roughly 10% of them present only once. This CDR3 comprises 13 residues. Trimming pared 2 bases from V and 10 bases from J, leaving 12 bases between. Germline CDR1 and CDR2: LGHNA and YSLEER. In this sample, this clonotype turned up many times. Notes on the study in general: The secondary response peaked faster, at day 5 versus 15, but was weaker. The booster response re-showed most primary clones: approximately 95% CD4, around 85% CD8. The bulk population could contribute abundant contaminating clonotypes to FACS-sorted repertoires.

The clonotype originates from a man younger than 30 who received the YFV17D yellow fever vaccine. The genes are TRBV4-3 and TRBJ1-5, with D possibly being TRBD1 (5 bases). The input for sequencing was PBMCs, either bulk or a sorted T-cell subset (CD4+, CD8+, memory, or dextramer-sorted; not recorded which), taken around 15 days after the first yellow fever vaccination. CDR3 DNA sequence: TGCGCCAGCAGCCAATTGCAGGGTAAACCCCAGCATTTT. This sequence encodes CASSQLQGKPQHF.